Presented here are 9 T cell receptor beta chains from one specimen sequenced in a study of T cell responses to AZD1222 COVID-19 vaccine. The table came from immunoSEQ multiplex PCR; TCRdb's copy has only in-frame clones and leaves some out. The sample has about 170,000 clones, around nine tenths seen once. The sequencing here drew on peripheral blood, taken on day 0 of AZD1222 vaccination. Receptors originate from an adult in good health.

The rearrangement links TRBV4-2 to TRBJ1-2; D possibly corresponds to TRBD1 (6 bases). This CDR3 is built from 16 residues. Germline loops: CDR1 LGHNA, CDR2 YNFKEQ. Between the trimmed V and J ends, which lost 4 bases and 2 bases, there was a span of 17 bases. This CDR3 is CASSRTAGDANYGYTF. CDR3 bases: TGTGCCAGCAGCCGTACAGCAGGGGACGCGAACTATGGCTACACCTTC.

This sequence joins TRBV30 and TRBJ2-2; 8 bases align to TRBD1. The CDR3 is made up of 14 amino acids. V lost 4 bases and J lost 6; bases outside the gene matches: 7. Germline V CDR1 and CDR2: GTSNPN, SVGIG (reference sequence). Here the CDR3 reads CAWTWTGTAGELFF. The CDR3 DNA sequence: TGTGCCTGGACCTGGACAGGGACGGCCGGGGAGCTGTTTTTT.

The chain carries TRBV4-3 and TRBJ2-4; 7 bases are shared with TRBD2. Germline-derived CDR1 and CDR2 are LGHNA and YSLEER. V was pared by 4 bases and J by 6 bases, with 9 bases of the junction left unmatched. The length of the CDR3 is 15 residues. CDR3 residues: CASSRNAGGSNIQYF. The CDR3 nucleotides read TGCGCCAGCAGCCGAAACGCCGGGGGGTCAAACATTCAGTACTTC.

Here the CDR3 reads CASSSSRQGARYGYTF. DNA of the CDR3: TGTGCCAGCAGTTCTAGTCGACAGGGGGCTCGCTATGGCTACACCTTC. V is TRBV6-5 and J is TRBJ1-2; TRBD1 matches at 10 bases. Per the germline V gene, CDR1 is MNHEY and CDR2 is SVGAGI. Trimming took 4 bases from V and 4 from J; bases not matched to a gene: 9. The CDR3 runs 16 residues.

The chain has TRBV2 and TRBJ2-2; D is undetermined. Germline loops: CDR1 SNHLY, CDR2 FYNNEI. With 6 bases removed from V and 4 bases from J, the gap between germline ends came to 12 bases. This CDR3 is built from 14 residues. The DNA for the CDR3 is TGTGCCAGCAGAAGCAGGCAGTCCACCGGGGAGCTGTTTTTT. Encoded protein: CASRSRQSTGELFF.

The chain combines TRBV7-9 with TRBJ2-2; D call uncertain. Trimming stripped 1 base from V and 0 bases from J, with 9 bases between. The V gene's germline CDR1 is SEHNR and CDR2 FQNEAQ (reference sequence). The CDR3 loop spans 16 amino acids. As DNA, the CDR3 is TGTGCCAGCAGCTTAGGTCCGTTCGCGAACACCGGGGAGCTGTTTTTT. Residues: CASSLGPFANTGELFF.

V is TRBV7-8 and J is TRBJ2-7; TRBD2 matches 10 bases. This CDR3 contains 14 residues. After removal of 7 bases from V and 2 bases from J, the junction contained 5 bases not matched to a gene. CDR1 and CDR2 from the germline V gene are SGHVS and FQNEAQ. CDR3 DNA: TGTGCCAGCACCGAACTAGCGGGACCCTACGAGCAGTACTTC. This translates into CASTELAGPYEQYF.

The chain combines TRBV29-1 with TRBJ2-3, with unresolved D. CDR1 and CDR2 (germline): SQVTM, ANQGSEA. This CDR3 region has 13 residues. The chain's CDR3 is CNVHGWLADTQYF. The CDR3, as DNA: TGCAACGTCCACGGGTGGCTGGCAGATACGCAGTATTTT.

V gene TRBV5-4 combines with J gene TRBJ2-7, with 7 bases fitting TRBD2. Unmatched junction bases numbered 5, after V lost 0 bases and J lost 2 bases. This CDR3 contains 15 residues. Germline loops: CDR1 SGHNT, CDR2 YYREEE (reference sequence). In DNA, the CDR3 is TGTGCCAGCAGCTTGGGAGGGAGGGCCCCCTACGAGCAGTACTTC. It specifies CASSLGGRAPYEQYF.